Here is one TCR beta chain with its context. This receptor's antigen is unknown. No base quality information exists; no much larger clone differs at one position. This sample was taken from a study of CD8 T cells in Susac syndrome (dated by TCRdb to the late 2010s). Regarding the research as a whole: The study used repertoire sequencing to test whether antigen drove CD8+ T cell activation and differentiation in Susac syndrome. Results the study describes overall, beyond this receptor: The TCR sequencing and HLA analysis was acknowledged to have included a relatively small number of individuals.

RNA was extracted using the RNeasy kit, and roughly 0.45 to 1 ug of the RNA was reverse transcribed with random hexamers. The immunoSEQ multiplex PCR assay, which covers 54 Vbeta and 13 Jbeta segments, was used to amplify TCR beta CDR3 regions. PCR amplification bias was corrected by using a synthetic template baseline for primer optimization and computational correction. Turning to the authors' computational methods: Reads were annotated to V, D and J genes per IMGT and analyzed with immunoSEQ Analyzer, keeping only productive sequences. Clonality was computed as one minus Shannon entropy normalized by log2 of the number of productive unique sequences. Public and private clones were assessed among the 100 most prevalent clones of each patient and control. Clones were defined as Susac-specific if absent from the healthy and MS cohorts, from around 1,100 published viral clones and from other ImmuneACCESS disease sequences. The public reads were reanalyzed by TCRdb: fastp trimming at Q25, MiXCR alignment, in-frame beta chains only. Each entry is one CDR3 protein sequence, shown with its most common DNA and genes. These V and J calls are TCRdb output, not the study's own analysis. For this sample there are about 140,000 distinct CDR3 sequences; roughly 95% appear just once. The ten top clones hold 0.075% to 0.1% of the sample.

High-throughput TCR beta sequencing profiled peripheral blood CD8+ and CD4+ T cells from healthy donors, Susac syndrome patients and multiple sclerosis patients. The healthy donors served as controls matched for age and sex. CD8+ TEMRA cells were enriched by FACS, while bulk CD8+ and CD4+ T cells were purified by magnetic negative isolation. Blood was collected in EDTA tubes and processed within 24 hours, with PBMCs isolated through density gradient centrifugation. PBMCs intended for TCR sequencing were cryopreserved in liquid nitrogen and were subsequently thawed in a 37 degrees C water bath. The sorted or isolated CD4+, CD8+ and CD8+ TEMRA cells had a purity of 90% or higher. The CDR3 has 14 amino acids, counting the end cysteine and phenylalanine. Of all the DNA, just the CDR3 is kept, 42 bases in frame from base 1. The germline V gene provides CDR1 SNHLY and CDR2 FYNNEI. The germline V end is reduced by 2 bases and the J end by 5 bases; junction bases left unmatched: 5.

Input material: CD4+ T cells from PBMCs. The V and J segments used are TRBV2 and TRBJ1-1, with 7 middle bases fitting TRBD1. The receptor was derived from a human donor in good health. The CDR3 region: CASSENRGTTEAFF. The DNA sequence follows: TGTGCCAGCAGTGAAAACAGGGGAACTACTGAAGCTTTCTTT.